The rows below give T cell receptor beta chains drawn from one sample of a study of technical replicates of blood from a handful of donors. TCRdb keeps only in-frame clones here, not all; method: immunoSEQ multiplex PCR. The repertoire holds about 100,000 clones, with 85% to 95% as singletons. The sample comprised T cells isolated from PBMCs. These receptors were collected from a human donor in good health. The conserved cysteine and the conserved F or W are not part of the CDR3 here. D genes are given only for firm matches.

d_call: TRBD1
v_call: TRBV28
cdr3_aa: ASSIPGTGGYQPQH

d_call: TRBD2
v_call: TRBV4-2
cdr3_aa: ASSQEGASGKFRGTDTQY

d_call: -
v_call: TRBV6-1
cdr3_aa: ASSDQPGVGNTEAF

d_call: -
v_call: TRBV9
cdr3_aa: ASSLKGDKNYEQY

d_call: -
v_call: TRBV27
cdr3_aa: ASSLAGPYEQY

d_call: TRBD1
v_call: TRBV6-1
cdr3_aa: ASSRDRVGQPQH

d_call: TRBD2
v_call: TRBV4-1
cdr3_aa: ASSQLRTSGRTYEQY

d_call: -
v_call: TRBV27
cdr3_aa: ASSVREKAKNIQY

d_call: -
v_call: TRBV18
cdr3_aa: ASSPRAKVGNEQF

d_call: -
v_call: TRBV11-2
cdr3_aa: ASSLVQAGFEKLF

d_call: -
v_call: TRBV29-1
cdr3_aa: SVDRVNTEAF

d_call: -
v_call: TRBV29-1
cdr3_aa: SVVFSPGSPPYEQY

d_call: TRBD1
v_call: TRBV30
cdr3_aa: AWRETGGRNTEAF

d_call: -
v_call: TRBV19
cdr3_aa: ASSPARGIDYGYT

d_call: -
v_call: TRBV7-9
cdr3_aa: ASSLMSRDTMREQY

d_call: -
v_call: TRBV4-1
cdr3_aa: ASSQDSGGVSGNTIY

d_call: TRBD2
v_call: TRBV7-9
cdr3_aa: ASSGTSGRADTQY

d_call: TRBD1
v_call: TRBV2
cdr3_aa: ASTGYRGRPETQY

d_call: -
v_call: TRBV11-3
cdr3_aa: ASSLGNYEYTEAF

d_call: -
v_call: TRBV2
cdr3_aa: ASSEYGGRNTEAF

d_call: -
v_call: TRBV2
cdr3_aa: ASSAVGRAKNIQY

d_call: -
v_call: TRBV19
cdr3_aa: ASSMRGTFYGYT

d_call: TRBD2
v_call: TRBV28
cdr3_aa: ASSLAASGYTDTQY

d_call: -
v_call: TRBV7-3
cdr3_aa: ASSLGRGNTEAF

d_call: -
v_call: TRBV30
cdr3_aa: AWSVLASYNEQF

d_call: -
v_call: TRBV5-6
cdr3_aa: ASSPSHEGRSSYEQY

d_call: TRBD2
v_call: TRBV7-7
cdr3_aa: ASSLGTSGSDEQF

d_call: -
v_call: TRBV6-5
cdr3_aa: ASSYDYANEQY

d_call: -
v_call: TRBV7-9
cdr3_aa: ASSYNEKLF

d_call: -
v_call: TRBV9
cdr3_aa: ASSVTIGLWEKLF

d_call: -
v_call: TRBV28
cdr3_aa: ASRMFVGRGITDTQY

d_call: -
v_call: TRBV19
cdr3_aa: ASSPRQENTEAF

d_call: TRBD2
v_call: TRBV2
cdr3_aa: ASSDLGTSGLTDTQY